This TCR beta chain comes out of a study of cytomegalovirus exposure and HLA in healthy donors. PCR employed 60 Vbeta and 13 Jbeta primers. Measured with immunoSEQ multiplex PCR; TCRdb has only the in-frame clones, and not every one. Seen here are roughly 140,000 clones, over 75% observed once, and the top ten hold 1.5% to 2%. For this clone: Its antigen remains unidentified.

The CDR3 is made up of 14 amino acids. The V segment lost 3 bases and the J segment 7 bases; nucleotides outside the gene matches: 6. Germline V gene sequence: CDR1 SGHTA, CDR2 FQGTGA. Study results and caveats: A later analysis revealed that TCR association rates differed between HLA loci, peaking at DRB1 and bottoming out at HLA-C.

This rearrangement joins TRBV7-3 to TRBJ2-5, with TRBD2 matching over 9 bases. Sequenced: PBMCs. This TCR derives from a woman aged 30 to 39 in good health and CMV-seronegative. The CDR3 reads CASSFGGGDRTQYF. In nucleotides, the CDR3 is TGTGCCAGCAGCTTTGGCGGGGGGGACAGGACCCAGTACTTC.